The source of this T cell receptor beta chain is a study of early stage breast cancer tumors. TCRdb keeps only in-frame clones here, not all; method: immunoSEQ multiplex PCR. Here the sample spans tens of thousands of clones, 75% to 95% being singletons. This clone appeared a single time. There are 15 residues in the CDR3. The trim removed 4 bases at V and 7 bases at J, leaving 9 bases unmatched. Germline V gene sequence: CDR1 LGHNA, CDR2 YNFKEQ. This TCR came from a person aged 65-85 years with breast cancer. The specimen sequenced was blood. The chain joins TRBV4-2 to TRBJ2-3, with 9 nucleotides matching TRBD2. CDR3 sequence (DNA): TGTGCCAGCAGCCGCTCTAGCGGGGAGGAGAATACGCAGTATTTT. Amino acid sequence: CASSRSSGEENTQYF.